This T cell receptor (beta chain) was identified during a study of blood T cell repertoires in COVID-19. For the study at large: Some COVID-19 samples were acute and others convalescent; all came from the United States, Italy and Spain. The analysed material was cDNA or gDNA that came from T cells, B-cell-depleted T cells, or PBMCs.

Per the original data handling: Estimates of nucleated cell counts were drawn from the amplification of reference gene primers. The assay was immunoSEQ multiplex PCR, and TCRdb's table has in-frame clones only and misses some. V and J calls and clone size are copied from that table; D and trimming were computed from the DNA. The sample yields around 180,000 clones, roughly nine tenths seen once. The V gene's germline CDR1 is ENHRY and CDR2 SYGVKD. The CDR3 totals 18 residues. Trimming shortened V by 0 bases and J by 10 bases, and 22 bases separated the two germline ends. The J gene is TRBJ1-6, the V gene TRBV10-3; D may be TRBD1 (5 bases). Sequenced material: peripheral blood. This receptor was taken from a woman aged 25 to 39 with active or convalescent COVID-19. This CDR3 reads CAISESRGGAGYDSPLHF. The CDR3 DNA follows: TGTGCCATCAGTGAGTCGAGGGGTGGAGCGGGGTACGACTCACCCCTCCACTTT.